This TCR beta chain appears in the sequencing data of a study of T cell changes during pregnancy in multiple sclerosis. The CDR3 contains 13 residues. CDR1 is SGHDN and CDR2 is FVKESK in the germline V gene. J lost 7 bases, V lost 7 bases, and 6 bases had no gene match. This table comes from immunoSEQ multiplex PCR, and its TCRdb copy is limited to in-frame clones, with some not included. The repertoire includes tens of thousands of clones, 94% of them detected once, and roughly 0.14% sits in the top ten. This chain connects TRBV14 to TRBJ2-7; 11 bases fit TRBD2. The specimen comprised CD4+ T cells from peripheral blood mononuclear cells, sampled after pregnancy. The clonotype originates from a female donor with multiple sclerosis, enrolled in a pregnancy study. DNA of the CDR3: TGTGCCAGCAAACTAGCGGGAGCGGGTGAGCAGTACTTC. Its translation is CASKLAGAGEQYF.